A selection of T cell receptor beta chains follows, all from one sample in a study of cytomegalovirus exposure and HLA in healthy donors. The repertoire was sequenced with immunoSEQ multiplex PCR; TCRdb's copy has only in-frame clones and lacks some. The top ten clones hold 0.69% of a sample with about 150,000 clones, 91% of them seen once. Sample: PBMCs. Receptors originate from a young man in good health and CMV-seronegative. CDR3s include the opening cysteine and the closing phenylalanine or tryptophan. A D gene is named only where the DNA matches it firmly. A row's size may be missing; if present it is once, few, many or a size class.

>NA|TRBJ1-4|TRBV2|NA
CASREGGGYEKLFF
TGTGCCAGCAGAGAGGGAGGGGGGTATGAAAAACTGTTTTTT
>NA|TRBJ1-1|TRBV18|NA
CASSPPSAEAFF
TGTGCCAGCTCACCACCGTCCGCTGAAGCTTTCTTT
>NA|TRBJ2-5|TRBV18|TRBD2
CASSPPAGRGETQYF
TGTGCCAGCTCACCACCGGCCGGGAGGGGAGAGACCCAGTACTTC
>NA|TRBJ1-3|TRBV19|NA
CASQTGQPRNTIYF
TGTGCCAGTCAGACCGGACAGCCTCGAAACACCATATATTTT
>NA|TRBJ1-6|TRBV6-1|TRBD1
CASIETGGSPLHF
TGTGCCAGCATTGAGACAGGGGGTTCACCCCTCCACTTT
>NA|TRBJ1-1|TRBV30|NA
CAWTSVNTEAFF
TGTGCCTGGACCTCAGTGAACACTGAAGCTTTCTTT
>NA|TRBJ2-5|TRBV4-1|TRBD2
CASSQAVAGGTQETQYF
TGCGCCAGCAGCCAAGCCGTAGCGGGGGGGACCCAAGAGACCCAGTACTTC
>NA|TRBJ2-1|TRBV7-6|NA
CASSPPLWEDNEQFF
TGTGCCAGCAGCCCCCCTCTATGGGAGGACAATGAGCAGTTCTTC
>NA|TRBJ2-1|TRBV29-1|TRBD1
CSVDITGVFDEQFF
TGCAGCGTTGATATTACAGGGGTCTTTGATGAGCAGTTCTTC
>NA|TRBJ1-5|TRBV18|NA
CASSPDTNQPQHF
TGTGCCAGCTCACCTGACACCAATCAGCCCCAGCATTTT
>NA|TRBJ1-1|TRBV9|TRBD1
CASSGNRGTEAFF
TGTGCCAGCAGCGGAAACAGGGGAACTGAAGCTTTCTTT
>NA|TRBJ1-2|TRBV27|TRBD1
CASSLKQGAGGYTF
TGTGCCAGCAGTTTGAAACAGGGGGCTGGTGGCTACACCTTC
>NA|TRBJ2-3|TRBV30|TRBD2
CAWSVGATSGTDTQYF
TGTGCCTGGAGTGTAGGGGCGACTAGCGGTACAGATACGCAGTATTTT
>NA|TRBJ1-2|TRBV7-9|TRBD1
CASSLEGAGYGYTF
TGTGCCAGCAGCTTAGAGGGGGCAGGTTATGGCTACACCTTC
>NA|TRBJ1-2|TRBV5-6|NA
CASSLGPPPRGYTF
TGTGCCAGCAGCTTGGGCCCGCCTCCTCGGGGCTACACCTTC
>once|TRBJ2-3|TRBV19|NA
CASSIMESTDTQYF
TGTGCCAGTAGTATAATGGAGAGCACAGATACGCAGTATTTT
>once|TRBJ2-1|TRBV27|TRBD2
CASSVGAGVNEQFF
TGTGCCAGCTCGGTAGGAGCGGGGGTCAATGAGCAGTTCTTC
>NA|TRBJ2-7|TRBV5-1|TRBD1
CASSLVQGAVEQYF
TGCGCCAGCAGCTTGGTACAGGGGGCGGTCGAGCAGTACTTC
>NA|TRBJ2-2|TRBV4-1|TRBD2
CASTRGGGTGELFF
TGCGCCAGCACAAGGGGCGGGGGCACCGGGGAGCTGTTTTTT
>NA|TRBJ2-2|TRBV7-6|TRBD1
CASSPRGQGNTGELFF
TGTGCCAGCAGCCCCCGGGGACAGGGCAACACCGGGGAGCTGTTTTTT
>NA|TRBJ2-2|TRBV12-5|NA
CASGLGGSRTGELFF
TGTGCTAGTGGTTTGGGAGGGAGTAGAACCGGGGAGCTGTTTTTT
>NA|TRBJ1-2|TRBV11-2|NA
CASSLEQIYGYTF
TGTGCCAGCAGCTTAGAACAGATCTATGGCTACACCTTC